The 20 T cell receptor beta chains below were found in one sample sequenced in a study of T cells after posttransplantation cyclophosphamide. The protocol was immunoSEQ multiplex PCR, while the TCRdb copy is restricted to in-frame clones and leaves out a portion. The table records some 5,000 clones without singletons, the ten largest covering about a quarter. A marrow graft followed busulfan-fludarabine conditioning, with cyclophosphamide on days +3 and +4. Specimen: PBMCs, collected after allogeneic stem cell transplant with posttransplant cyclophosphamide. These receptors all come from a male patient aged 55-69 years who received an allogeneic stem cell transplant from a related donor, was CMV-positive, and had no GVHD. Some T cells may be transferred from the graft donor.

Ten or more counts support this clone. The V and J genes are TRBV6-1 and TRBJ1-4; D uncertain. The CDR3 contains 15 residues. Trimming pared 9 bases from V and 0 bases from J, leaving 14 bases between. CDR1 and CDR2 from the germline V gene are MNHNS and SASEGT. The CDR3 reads CASLRVIATNEKLFF. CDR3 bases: TGTGCCAGTTTGAGAGTTATTGCAACTAATGAAAAACTGTTTTTT.

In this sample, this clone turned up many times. DNA of the CDR3: TGTGCCAGCAGTGACTGGCCAACTAATGAAAAACTGTTTTTT. The encoded protein is CASSDWPTNEKLFF. The V gene is TRBV2, the J gene TRBJ1-4; D ambiguous. The V gene lost 3 bases and the J gene lost 0 bases, with 5 bases spanning the gap. The CDR3 spans 14 residues. Germline V lookup: CDR1 SNHLY, CDR2 FYNNEI.

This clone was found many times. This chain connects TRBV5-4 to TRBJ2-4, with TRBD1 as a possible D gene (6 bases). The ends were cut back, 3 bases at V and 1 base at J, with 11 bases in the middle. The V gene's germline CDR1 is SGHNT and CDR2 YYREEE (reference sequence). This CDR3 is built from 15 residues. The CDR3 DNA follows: TGTGCCAGCAGCTGGGGGCCTTTGGCCAAAAACATTCAGTACTTC. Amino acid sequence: CASSWGPLAKNIQYF.

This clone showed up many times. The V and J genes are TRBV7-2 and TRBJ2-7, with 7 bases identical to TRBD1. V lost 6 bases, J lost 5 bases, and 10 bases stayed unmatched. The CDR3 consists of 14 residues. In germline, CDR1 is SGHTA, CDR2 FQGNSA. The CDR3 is CASRRQGTLNEQYF. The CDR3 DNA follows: TGTGCCAGCAGAAGACAGGGAACCCTGAACGAGCAGTACTTC.

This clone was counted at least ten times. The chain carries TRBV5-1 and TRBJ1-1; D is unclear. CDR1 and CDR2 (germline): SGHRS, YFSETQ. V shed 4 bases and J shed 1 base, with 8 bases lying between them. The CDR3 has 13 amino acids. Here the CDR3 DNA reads TGCGCCAGCAGCGCATCGGGGAACACTGAAGCTTTCTTT. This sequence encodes CASSASGNTEAFF.

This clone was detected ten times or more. CDR3 sequence: CASTGEDNQPQHF. The DNA of the CDR3 is TGTGCCAGCACGGGGGAAGACAATCAGCCCCAGCATTTT. The rearrangement links TRBV2 to TRBJ1-5; TRBD1 is a possible D gene (5 bases). This CDR3 spans 13 amino acids. CDR1 and CDR2 (germline): SNHLY, FYNNEI. V lost 7 bases, J lost 3 bases, and 10 bases lay in between.

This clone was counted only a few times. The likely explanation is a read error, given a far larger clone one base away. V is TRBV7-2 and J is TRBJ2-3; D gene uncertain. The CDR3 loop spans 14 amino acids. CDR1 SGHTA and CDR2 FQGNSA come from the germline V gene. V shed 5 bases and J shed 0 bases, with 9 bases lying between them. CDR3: CASSQTSSTDTQYF. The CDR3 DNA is TGTGCCAGCAGCCAAACTTCTAGCACAGATACGCAGTATTTT.

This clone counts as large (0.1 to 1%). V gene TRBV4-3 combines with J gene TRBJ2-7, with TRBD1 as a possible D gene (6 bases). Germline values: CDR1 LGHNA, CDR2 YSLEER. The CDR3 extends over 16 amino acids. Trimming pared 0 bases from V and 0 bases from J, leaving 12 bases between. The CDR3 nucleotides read TGCGCCAGCAGCCAAGAAACAGGGTTCGTCTCCTACGAGCAGTACTTC. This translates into CASSQETGFVSYEQYF.

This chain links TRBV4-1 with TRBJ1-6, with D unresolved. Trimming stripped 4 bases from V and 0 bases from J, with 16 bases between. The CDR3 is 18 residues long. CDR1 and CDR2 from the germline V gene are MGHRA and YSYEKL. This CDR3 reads CASSPSQRASSYNSPLHF. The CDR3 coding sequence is TGCGCCAGCAGCCCGTCCCAGCGGGCGAGCTCCTATAATTCACCCCTCCACTTT.

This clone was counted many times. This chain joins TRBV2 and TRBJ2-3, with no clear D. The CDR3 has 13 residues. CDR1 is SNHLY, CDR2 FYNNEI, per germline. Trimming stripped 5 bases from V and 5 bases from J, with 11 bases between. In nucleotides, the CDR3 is TGTGCCAGCAGTCTCCAGTATGGAGATACGCAGTATTTT. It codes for CASSLQYGDTQYF.

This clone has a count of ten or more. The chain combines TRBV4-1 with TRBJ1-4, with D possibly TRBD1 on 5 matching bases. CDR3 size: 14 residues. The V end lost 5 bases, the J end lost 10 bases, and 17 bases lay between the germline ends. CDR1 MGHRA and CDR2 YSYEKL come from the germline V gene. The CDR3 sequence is CASSAVAAGGKLFF. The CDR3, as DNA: TGCGCCAGCAGCGCAGTGGCGGCCGGGGGAAAACTGTTTTTT.

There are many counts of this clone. The CDR3 sequence is CASSSWGDEQYF. CDR3 DNA: TGTGCCAGCAGTTCTTGGGGGGACGAGCAGTACTTC. The chain recombines TRBV28 with TRBJ2-7; possibly TRBD2 for D (6 bases). Trimming shortened V by 4 bases and J by 5 bases, and 9 bases separated the two germline ends. Germline loops: CDR1 MDHEN, CDR2 SYDVKM. The CDR3 totals 12 residues.

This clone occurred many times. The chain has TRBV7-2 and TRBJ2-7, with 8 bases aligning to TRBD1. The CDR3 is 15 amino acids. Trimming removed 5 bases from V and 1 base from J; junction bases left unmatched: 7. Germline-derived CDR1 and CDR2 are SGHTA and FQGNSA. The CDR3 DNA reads TGTGCCAGCAGCCCCAGACAGGGGTGGTCCTACGAGCAGTACTTC. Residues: CASSPRQGWSYEQYF.

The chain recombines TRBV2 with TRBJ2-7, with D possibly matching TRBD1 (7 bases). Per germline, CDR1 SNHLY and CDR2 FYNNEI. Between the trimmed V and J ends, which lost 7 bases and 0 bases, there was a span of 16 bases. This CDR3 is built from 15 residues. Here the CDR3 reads CASTAGQTRSYEQYF. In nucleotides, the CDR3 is TGTGCCAGCACCGCGGGACAGACCCGCTCCTACGAGCAGTACTTC.

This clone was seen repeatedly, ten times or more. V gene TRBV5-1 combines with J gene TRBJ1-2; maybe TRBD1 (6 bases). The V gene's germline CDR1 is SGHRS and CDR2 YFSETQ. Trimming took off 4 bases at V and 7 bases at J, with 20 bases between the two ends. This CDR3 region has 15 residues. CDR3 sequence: CASSVAGDAGSGYTF. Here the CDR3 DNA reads TGCGCCAGCAGCGTCGCAGGGGACGCAGGGAGTGGCTACACCTTC.

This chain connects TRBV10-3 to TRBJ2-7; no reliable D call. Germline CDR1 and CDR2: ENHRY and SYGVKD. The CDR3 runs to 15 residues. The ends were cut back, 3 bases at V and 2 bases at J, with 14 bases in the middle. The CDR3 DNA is TGTGCCATCAGTGATCCGAGGCAGAGGACCTACGAGCAGTACTTC. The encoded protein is CAISDPRQRTYEQYF.

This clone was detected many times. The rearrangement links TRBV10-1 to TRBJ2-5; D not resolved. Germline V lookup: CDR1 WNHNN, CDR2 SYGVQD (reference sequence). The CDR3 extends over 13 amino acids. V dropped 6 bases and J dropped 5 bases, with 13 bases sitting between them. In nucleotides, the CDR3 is TGCGCCAGCAGCGCTACGGTTTCTGAGACCCAGTACTTC. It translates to CASSATVSETQYF.

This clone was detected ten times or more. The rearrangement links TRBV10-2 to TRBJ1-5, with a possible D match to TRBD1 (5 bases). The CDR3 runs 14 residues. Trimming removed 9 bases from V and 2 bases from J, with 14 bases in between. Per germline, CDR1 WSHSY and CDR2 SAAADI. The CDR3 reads CASRGSGRNQPQHF. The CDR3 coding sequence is TGCGCCAGTCGGGGGTCAGGGCGCAATCAGCCCCAGCATTTT.

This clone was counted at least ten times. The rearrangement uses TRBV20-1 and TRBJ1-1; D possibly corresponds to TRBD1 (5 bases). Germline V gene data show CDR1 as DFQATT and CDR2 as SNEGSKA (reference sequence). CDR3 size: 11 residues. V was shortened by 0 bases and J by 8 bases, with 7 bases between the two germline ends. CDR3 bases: TGCAGTGCTAGAGATCGGACAGAAGCTTTCTTT. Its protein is CSARDRTEAFF.

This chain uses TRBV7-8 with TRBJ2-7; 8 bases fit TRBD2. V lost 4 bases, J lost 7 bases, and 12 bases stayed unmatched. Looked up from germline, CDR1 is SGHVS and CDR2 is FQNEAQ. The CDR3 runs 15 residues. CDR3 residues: CASSSGLGGGLEQYF. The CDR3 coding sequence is TGTGCCAGCAGCTCGGGACTAGGGGGAGGGTTGGAGCAGTACTTC.